One TCR beta chain is described in this entry. The antigen remains unidentified. Amplification used 60 Vbeta primers and 13 Jbeta primers. Method: immunoSEQ multiplex PCR; TCRdb's copy keeps in-frame clones and lacks some. In the table there are some 180,000 clones, about 80% of which are singletons. This specimen comes from a study of cytomegalovirus exposure and HLA in healthy donors. Notes on the study in general: Available immune exposure information covered CMV serostatus only. The study listed roughly 160 cytomegalovirus-associated TCR beta chains. Sequencing likely caused a cluster of highly shared sequence variants.

Trimming cost V 7 bases and J 0 bases, with 7 bases left between them. From germline, CDR1 is MDHEN and CDR2 SYDVKM. The CDR3 runs to 13 residues. The chain combines TRBV28 with TRBJ1-3; D ambiguous. Specimen: PBMCs. This receptor was obtained from a man aged 35 to 55 in good health and CMV-seropositive. DNA of the CDR3: TGTGCCAGCACCATAGACTCTGGAAACACCATATATTTT. It codes for CASTIDSGNTIYF.